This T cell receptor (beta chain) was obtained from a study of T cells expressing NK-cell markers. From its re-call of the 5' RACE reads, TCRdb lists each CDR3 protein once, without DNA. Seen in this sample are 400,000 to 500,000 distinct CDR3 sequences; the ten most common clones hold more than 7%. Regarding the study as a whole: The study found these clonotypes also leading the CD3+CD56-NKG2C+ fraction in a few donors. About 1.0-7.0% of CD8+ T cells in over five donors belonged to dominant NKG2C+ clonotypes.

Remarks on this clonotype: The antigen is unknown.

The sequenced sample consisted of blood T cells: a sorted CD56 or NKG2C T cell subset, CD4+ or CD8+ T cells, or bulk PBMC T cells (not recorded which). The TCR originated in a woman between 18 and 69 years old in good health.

The CDR3 spells CASRGFGNQPQHF. The V gene is TRBV12-3 or TRBV12-4, the J gene TRBJ1-5. The CDR3 runs to 13 residues.